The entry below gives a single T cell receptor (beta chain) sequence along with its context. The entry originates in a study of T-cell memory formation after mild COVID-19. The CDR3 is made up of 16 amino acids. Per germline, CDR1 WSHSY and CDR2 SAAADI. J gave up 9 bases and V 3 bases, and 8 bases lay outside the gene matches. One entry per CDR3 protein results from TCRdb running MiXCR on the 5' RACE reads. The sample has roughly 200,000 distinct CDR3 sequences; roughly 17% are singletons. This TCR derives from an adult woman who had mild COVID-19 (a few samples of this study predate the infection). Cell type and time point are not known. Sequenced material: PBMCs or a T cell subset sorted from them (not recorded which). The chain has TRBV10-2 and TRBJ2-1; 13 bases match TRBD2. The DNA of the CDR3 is TGCGCCAGCAGTGACCCGGGACTAGCGGGATGGGGTGAGCAGTTCTTC. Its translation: CASSDPGLAGWGEQFF.